This record concerns one T cell receptor (beta chain) sequence. Its specificity is unknown. The same CDR3 arises from other DNA sequences in this sample as well. TCR beta sequencing used genomic DNA from unsorted bulk pancreas tissue. Method: immunoSEQ multiplex PCR; TCRdb's copy keeps in-frame clones and lacks some. The sample shows about 520 clones, 63% of them seen only once. The data belong to a study of immune characteristics of hereditary and idiopathic chronic pancreatitis. Study findings and constraints: Vbeta-Jbeta usage, including TRBV10, TRBV19, TRBV23 and TRBV5, differed by pancreatitis type. Controls had less diverse, more clonal TCRbeta repertoires than both pancreatitis groups.

Germline V CDR1 and CDR2: SGHRS, YFSETQ. V was shortened by 0 bases and J by 9 bases, with 13 bases between the two germline ends. This CDR3 region has 14 residues. Sequences were obtained from pancreas tissue. The chain joins TRBV5-1 to TRBJ2-1, with a possible D match to TRBD2 (7 bases). This receptor was taken from a human donor who was a deceased organ donor serving as a healthy control. The CDR3 protein is CASSLAGGLSEQFF. DNA of the CDR3: TGCGCCAGCAGCTTGGCCGGGGGGCTAAGTGAGCAGTTCTTC.